Each of the 28 T cell receptor beta chains below was sequenced from the same sample in a study (dated by TCRdb to 2016 to 2018). Library preparation was by RT-PCR. The sequencing machine was an Illumina MiSeq. The public sequencing data were trimmed at Q25 with fastp and processed into clonotypes with MiXCR by TCRdb, which kept only in-frame beta chains. Every distinct CDR3 protein forms one entry, paired with its most common genes and DNA. The sample yields hundreds of thousands of distinct CDR3 sequences; about 14% were counted once. The top ten constitute roughly 4% of the sample. Sequencing was performed on memory CD4+ T cells from blood. These receptors were collected from a female donor in good health, serving as a healthy control.

With regard to this clonotype: This likely comes from a read error, as the CDR3 has no conserved phenylalanine or tryptophan at its end. This rearrangement joins TRBV5-1 to TRBJ1-1; a possible D gene is TRBD1 (5 bases). The V and J ends lost 3 bases and 0 bases respectively, with 12 bases between them. Germline loops: CDR1 SGHRS, CDR2 YFSETQ. The CDR3 extends over 15 amino acids. DNA for the CDR3: TGCGCCAGCAGCTGGGGGGGGAATATGAACACTGAAGCTTTCTGT. Its translation is CASSWGGNMNTEAFC.

This clonotype was observed at least ten times. The V gene is TRBV20-1, the J gene TRBJ2-1; 8 bases match TRBD2. The CDR3 has 15 amino acids. Per the germline V gene, CDR1 is DFQATT and CDR2 is SNEGSKA (reference sequence). Trimming removed 0 bases from V and 5 bases from J; junction bases left unmatched: 6. The CDR3 DNA sequence: TGCAGTGCTAGAGATCCCGGGGGGGCCAACAATGAGCAGTTCTTC. Translating it yields CSARDPGGANNEQFF.

The gene calls are TRBV5-1 and TRBJ1-4; 9 positions agree with TRBD1. CDR3 length: 14 amino acids. Germline V gene lookup returns CDR1 SGHRS and CDR2 YFSETQ. Germline trimming cut 3 bases from V and 8 bases from J; bases unmatched to any gene: 5. The CDR3 DNA is TGCGCCAGCAGCTCGAGGACAGGGGAGGAAAAACTGTTTTTT. Translated, it gives CASSSRTGEEKLFF.

This rearrangement joins TRBV27 to TRBJ1-2, with TRBD1 identical over 9 bases. CDR1 and CDR2 from the germline V gene are MNHEY and SMNVEV (reference sequence). V shed 2 bases, J shed 7 bases, and the junction held 11 bases outside the gene matches. The CDR3 consists of 16 residues. The CDR3 nucleotides are TGTGCCAGCAGTTTAAAACCGGGACAGGGAATCTCTGGCTACACCTTC. It codes for CASSLKPGQGISGYTF.

V and J are TRBV12-3 or TRBV12-4 and TRBJ2-5, with D unresolved. CDR3 size: 13 residues. Trimming left V 5 bases short and J 5 bases short, with 12 bases between. CDR3 sequence: CASSPPRKETQYF. The CDR3 nucleotides read TGTGCCAGCAGTCCCCCCAGGAAGGAGACCCAGTACTTC.

Ten or more counts support this clonotype. The chain combines TRBV5-1 with TRBJ2-3; TRBD2 aligns across 8 bases. The germline gives CDR1 SGHRS, CDR2 YFSETQ. The CDR3 covers 15 residues. J was trimmed by 2 bases and V by 5 bases; bases with no gene match: 7. As DNA, the CDR3 is TGCGCCAGCAGTCGGCTAGCGGGCCTCACAGATACGCAGTATTTT. Translated: CASSRLAGLTDTQYF. Supplemented by reference TRBV5-1 and TRBJ2-3, the full variable domain reads KAGVTQTPRYLIKTRGQQVTLSCSPISGHRSVSWYQQTPGQGLQFLFEYFSETQRNKGNFPGRFSGRQFSNSRSEMNVSTLELGDSALYLCASSRLAGLTDTQYFGPGTRLTVL.

The table lists this clonotype with a few counts. This chain uses TRBV4-1 with TRBJ2-3; 10 positions match TRBD2. J lost 4 bases, V lost 2 bases, and 6 bases had no gene match. CDR1 MGHRA and CDR2 YSYEKL come from the germline V gene. The CDR3 runs to 16 residues. CDR3 protein: CASSQRSLAGADTQYF. DNA of the CDR3: TGCGCCAGCAGCCAACGCTCCCTAGCGGGAGCAGATACGCAGTATTTT.

In this sample, this clonotype turned up many times. The chain links TRBV29-1 to TRBJ2-1; 9 bases match TRBD1. CDR3 length: 14 amino acids. Germline CDR1 reads SQVTM; CDR2 reads ANQGSEA. Trimming removed 2 bases from V and 6 bases from J; junction bases left unmatched: 5. In DNA, the CDR3 is TGCAGCGTTGAACAACAGGGGGCTTTCAATGAGCAGTTCTTC. Translating gives CSVEQQGAFNEQFF.

This clonotype was detected ten times or more. The chain has TRBV12-3 or TRBV12-4 and TRBJ1-1; 7 nucleotides line up with TRBD1. V lost 6 bases, J lost 10 bases, and 14 bases stayed unmatched. This CDR3 is built from 14 residues. Here the CDR3 reads CASRQLATGELAFF. CDR3 nucleotide sequence: TGTGCCAGCAGACAACTCGCCACAGGGGAATTAGCTTTCTTT.

This clonotype appeared a few times. The chain joins TRBV6-1 to TRBJ1-4; D gene unclear. The CDR3 has 14 amino acids. CDR1 is MNHNS, CDR2 SASEGT, per germline. Between the trimmed V and J ends, which lost 6 bases and 3 bases, there was a span of 11 bases. In DNA, the CDR3 is TGTGCCAGCAGAGGGATGCTGGCTAATGAAAAACTGTTTTTT. As protein: CASRGMLANEKLFF.

This clonotype was recorded many times. This chain links TRBV4-2 with TRBJ1-5; TRBD1 matches 10 bases. CDR3 length equals 16 residues. Germline V gives CDR1 LGHNA, CDR2 YNFKEQ. V trimming: 3 bases; J trimming: 6 bases; junction bases outside the gene matches: 8. This CDR3 is CASSQIGTGEGQPQHF. The CDR3 coding sequence is TGTGCCAGCAGCCAGATAGGGACAGGGGAGGGTCAGCCCCAGCATTTT.

In this sample, this clonotype turned up a few times. V and J are TRBV18 and TRBJ2-3, with TRBD2 matching over 7 bases. The J segment lost 0 bases and the V segment lost 2 bases, leaving 8 bases of the junction unmatched. Germline lookup yields CDR1 KGHSH and CDR2 LQKENI. The length of the CDR3 is 17 residues. The CDR3 sequence: CASSPSSGENSTDTQYF. In DNA, the CDR3 is TGTGCCAGCTCACCATCCAGCGGGGAAAATAGCACAGATACGCAGTATTTT. The whole variable domain, remainder taken from reference TRBV18 and TRBJ2-3, is NAGVMQNPRHLVRRRGQEARLRCSPMKGHSHVYWYRQLPEEGLKFMVYLQKENIIDESGMPKERFSAEFPKEGPSILRIQQVVRGDSAAYFCASSPSSGENSTDTQYFGPGTRLTVL.

The J gene is TRBJ1-6, the V gene TRBV27; TRBD1 aligns across 9 bases. The CDR3 covers 17 residues. V lost 4 bases to trimming and J lost 8 bases; unmatched junction nucleotides: 12. Germline V gives CDR1 MNHEY, CDR2 SMNVEV (reference sequence). This chain's CDR3 is CASSSPVRGTGHSPLHF. For the CDR3, the DNA is TGTGCCAGCAGTTCCCCCGTCAGGGGGACAGGGCATTCACCCCTCCACTTT.

This clonotype occurred many times. The genes are TRBV6-5 and TRBJ1-5; D gene ambiguous. V was cut by 5 bases and J by 5 bases, with 13 bases left in between. Germline V CDR1 and CDR2: MNHEY, SVGAGI. This CDR3 is built from 14 residues. CDR3 bases: TGTGCCAGCAGTCCATCGACTTGGGATCAGCCCCAGCATTTT. Protein product: CASSPSTWDQPQHF.

V gene TRBV11-2 combines with J gene TRBJ2-1; D might be TRBD2 (6 bases). V was cut by 3 bases and J by 7 bases, with 16 bases left in between. The germline gives CDR1 SGHAT, CDR2 FQNNGV. This CDR3 is 15 amino acids long. The CDR3 is CASSFSGVAGNEQFF. In DNA form, the CDR3 reads TGTGCCAGCAGCTTTTCGGGAGTGGCTGGGAATGAGCAGTTCTTC.

This clonotype was seen more than once but under ten times. The gene calls are TRBV3-1 and TRBJ2-7; tentative D call: TRBD1 (6 bases). CDR3 size: 13 residues. Trimming shortened V by 0 bases and J by 11 bases, and 14 bases separated the two germline ends. CDR1 and CDR2 (germline): LGHDT, YNNKEL (reference sequence). CDR3 in DNA: TGTGCCAGCAGCCAAGAAAAACAGGGTCGGAAGTACTTC. Translated: CASSQEKQGRKYF.

In this sample, this clonotype turned up a few times. The V gene is TRBV2, the J gene TRBJ1-2, with 8 nucleotides matching TRBD1. The J segment lost 7 bases and the V segment lost 0 bases, leaving 10 bases of the junction unmatched. The CDR3 consists of 16 residues. Germline V gene lookup returns CDR1 SNHLY and CDR2 FYNNEI. CDR3 amino acids: CASSEALGTGGPGYTF. DNA of the CDR3: TGTGCCAGCAGTGAAGCGCTTGGTACAGGGGGGCCTGGCTACACCTTC.

The chain employs TRBV14 and TRBJ2-1; tentative D call: TRBD2 (6 bases). V dropped 2 bases and J dropped 8 bases, with 16 bases sitting between them. Germline values: CDR1 SGHDN, CDR2 FVKESK. CDR3 length: 15 residues. CDR3: CASSQPRLGIDEQFF. The CDR3 DNA reads as TGTGCCAGCAGCCAACCGCGACTAGGAATAGATGAGCAGTTCTTC.

This clonotype showed up just a few times. The V gene is TRBV9, the J gene TRBJ2-1, with 7 positions matching TRBD1. Trimming at V came to 4 bases and at J to 1 base, leaving 5 bases not matched to a gene. Germline values: CDR1 SGDLS, CDR2 YYNGEE. This CDR3 has 15 amino acids. The DNA of the CDR3 is TGTGCCAGCAGCCAATCAGGGGGTTCCTACAATGAGCAGTTCTTC. Protein sequence: CASSQSGGSYNEQFF.

The chain carries TRBV5-1 and TRBJ2-2; D call uncertain. The CDR3 spans 17 residues. Per the germline V gene, CDR1 is SGHRS and CDR2 is YFSETQ. Trimming left V 0 bases short and J 3 bases short, with 15 bases between. DNA of the CDR3: TGCGCCAGCAGCTTGGAGGTAATAGGTCTGTACACCGGGGAGCTGTTTTTT. Protein sequence: CASSLEVIGLYTGELFF.

The chain carries TRBV20-1 and TRBJ1-5; D is unresolved. The germline V gene has CDR1 DFQATT and CDR2 SNEGSKA (reference sequence). V shed 3 bases and J shed 0 bases, with 15 bases lying between them. This CDR3 region has 16 residues. The chain's CDR3 is CSASAGRHFSNQPQHF. The CDR3 DNA follows: TGCAGTGCTAGCGCCGGGCGCCATTTTAGCAATCAGCCCCAGCATTTT.

V gene TRBV20-1 combines with J gene TRBJ2-2; D gene unclear. The germline V and J ends were trimmed by 6 bases and 4 bases, with 12 bases remaining between them. Germline CDR1 is DFQATT and CDR2 is SNEGSKA (reference sequence). The CDR3 is made up of 13 amino acids. The CDR3 DNA is TGCAGTGCCGCTAGGGTGGCCACCGGGGAGCTGTTTTTT. Its translation is CSAARVATGELFF.

This clonotype has only a few counts. The chain uses TRBV12-3 or TRBV12-4 and TRBJ1-4; the D gene is possibly TRBD1 (5 bases). This CDR3 is built from 15 residues. V shed 6 bases and J shed 3 bases, with 14 bases lying between them. For the CDR3, the DNA is TGTGCCAGCAGCAAATCCCGGGGGTCTAATGAAAAACTGTTTTTT. Amino acid sequence: CASSKSRGSNEKLFF.

The rearrangement links TRBV6-4 to TRBJ1-2, with D unresolved. This CDR3 region has 13 residues. The germline gives CDR1 MRHNA, CDR2 SNTAGT. Deletions cut 2 bases from V and 8 bases from J, with 12 bases between. The CDR3 DNA follows: TGTGCCAGCAGTGACCGGGCCCCTTCCGGCTACACCTTC. Protein sequence: CASSDRAPSGYTF.

This clonotype was detected many times. The chain has TRBV4-3 and TRBJ2-5; 9 nucleotides align to TRBD2. The germline V gene has CDR1 LGHNA and CDR2 YSLEER. The CDR3 contains 17 residues. J lost 0 bases, V lost 3 bases, and 8 bases had no gene match. CDR3 DNA: TGCGCCAGCAGCCATGGTATAGCGGGGGCGTACCAAGAGACCCAGTACTTC. This sequence encodes CASSHGIAGAYQETQYF.

There are many counts of this clonotype. This chain uses TRBV20-1 with TRBJ1-5; D uncertain. The CDR3 length is 16 residues. V was clipped by 1 base and J by 2 bases, with 15 bases between them. Germline CDR1 reads DFQATT; CDR2 reads SNEGSKA (reference sequence). The CDR3 spells CSARVAGLGGNQPQHF. The DNA for the CDR3 is TGCAGTGCTAGAGTCGCGGGTTTGGGCGGCAATCAGCCCCAGCATTTT.

The chain joins TRBV30 to TRBJ2-1; perhaps TRBD2 as D (5 bases). V was trimmed by 2 bases and J by 2 bases, leaving 19 bases between them. This CDR3 has 17 amino acids. Germline V gives CDR1 GTSNPN, CDR2 SVGIG (reference sequence). The CDR3 DNA reads TGTGCCTGGAGTTATATGGGAGTTGGCCGAGCCTACAATGAGCAGTTCTTC. This codes for CAWSYMGVGRAYNEQFF.

The rearrangement joins TRBV6-2 or TRBV6-3 to TRBJ2-1, with 7 bases that match TRBD2. J lost 3 bases, V lost 6 bases, and 26 bases had no gene match. The CDR3 spans 21 residues. Germline V gene lookup returns CDR1 MNHEY and CDR2 SVGEGT. In nucleotides, the CDR3 is TGTGCCAGCAGCTACGACGATGCCGAAGCCGCTGGCGGGAGCGACTACAATGAGCAGTTCTTC. This sequence encodes CASSYDDAEAAGGSDYNEQFF.